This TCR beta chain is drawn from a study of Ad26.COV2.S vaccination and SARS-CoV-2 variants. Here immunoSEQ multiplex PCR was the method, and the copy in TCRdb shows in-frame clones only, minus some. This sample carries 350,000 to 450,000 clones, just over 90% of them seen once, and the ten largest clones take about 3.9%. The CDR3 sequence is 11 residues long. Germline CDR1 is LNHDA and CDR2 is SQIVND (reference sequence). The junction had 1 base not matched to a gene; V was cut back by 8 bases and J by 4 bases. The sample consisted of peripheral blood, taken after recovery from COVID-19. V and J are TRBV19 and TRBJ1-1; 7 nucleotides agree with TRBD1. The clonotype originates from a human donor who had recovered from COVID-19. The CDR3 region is CASGQVTEAFF. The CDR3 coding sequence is TGTGCCAGTGGACAGGTCACTGAAGCTTTCTTT.